The sequence of this T cell receptor (beta chain) was determined in a study of T cells after yellow fever vaccination. Looking at the study overall: SMART-Seq v4 Ultra Low Input served to prepare low-cell-number fractions. Study-wide results and caveats: Most clones from primary vaccination were detected again post-booster (roughly 96% CD4, about 88% CD8). Sorted repertoires could include abundant contaminating clonotypes from bulk cells.

This clonotype was picked up a small number of times. What it binds is unknown. TCR cDNA was made by 5'RACE template switching, adding a universal primer site and UMIs. Each CDR3 protein is one row after TCRdb ran MiXCR on the 5' RACE reads. Among a few hundred thousand distinct CDR3 sequences, roughly 7% were seen once, and the ten largest hold roughly a sixth. CDR3 length: 15 amino acids. Trimming took off 5 bases at V and 0 bases at J, with 11 bases between the two ends. This TCR was sampled from a man aged 18 to 35 who received the YFV17D yellow fever vaccine. Sequencing was performed on PBMCs, taken roughly seven weeks after the first yellow fever vaccination. This chain links TRBV12-3 or TRBV12-4 with TRBJ1-3; D unresolved. CDR3 in DNA: TGTGCCAGCAGTCCACAATCGAGCTCTGGAAACACCATATATTTT. Protein product: CASSPQSSSGNTIYF.